Each of the 19 T cell receptor beta chains below was sequenced from the same sample in a study of a mutant IDH1 vaccine in newly diagnosed glioma. This sample's time point: week 35, safety follow-up. Each dose delivered 300 ug of mutant IDH1 20-mer peptide subcutaneously with imiquimod. Repertoires were generated with immunoSEQ multiplex PCR, while TCRdb's copy carries only in-frame clones and drops some. The sample has tens of thousands of clones, 84% seen once. Their cognate antigens are unknown. The source was PBMCs, collected from a glioma patient whose treatment included an IDH1 peptide vaccine. These receptors were taken from a man in his thirties or forties with glioma.

This clone was counted only a few times. This chain joins TRBV4-2 and TRBJ2-5; 9 bases map to TRBD2. V was pared by 0 bases and J by 1 base, with 0 bases of the junction left unmatched. This CDR3 is 15 amino acids long. Germline CDR1 LGHNA, CDR2 YNFKEQ. CDR3 bases: TGTGCCAGCAGCCAAGAGCGGGGGGGCCAAGAGACCCAGTACTTC. Translation gives CASSQERGGQETQYF.

This rearrangement joins TRBV5-6 to TRBJ2-2; D is unresolved. V shed 7 bases and J shed 3 bases, with 4 bases lying between them. The CDR3 is 11 residues long. Per the germline V gene, CDR1 is SGHDT and CDR2 is YYEEEE. In nucleotides, the CDR3 is TGTGCCAGCCGAGACACCGGGGAGCTGTTTTTT. Amino acids: CASRDTGELFF.

The genes are TRBV19 and TRBJ1-2; D might be TRBD1 (5 bases). Trimming took 4 bases from V and 6 from J, leaving 15 bases between them. Germline-derived CDR1 and CDR2 are LNHDA and SQIVND (reference sequence). The CDR3 has 14 amino acids. CDR3 nucleotides: TGTGCCAGTAGTAAGGGACGGTTTTGGGATGGCTACACCTTC. It translates to CASSKGRFWDGYTF.

The rearrangement joins TRBV2 to TRBJ2-2; D is uncertain. The germline V and J ends were trimmed by 5 bases and 5 bases, with 12 bases remaining between them. The CDR3 has 14 residues. Germline CDR1 and CDR2: SNHLY and FYNNEI. For the CDR3, the DNA is TGTGCCAGCAGTAGGCAGGAGCTGACCGGGGAGCTGTTTTTT. This translates into CASSRQELTGELFF.

CDR3 nucleotide sequence: TGTGCCAGCAGCTCCCCGACAGGGAGGACTGAAGCTTTCTTT. It is translated as CASSSPTGRTEAFF. V is TRBV5-4 and J is TRBJ1-1, with 7 positions matching TRBD1. The CDR3 length is 14 residues. V shed 3 bases, J shed 5 bases, and the junction held 7 bases outside the gene matches. The germline V gene has CDR1 SGHNT and CDR2 YYREEE (reference sequence).

The rearrangement uses TRBV2 and TRBJ2-2; D is unresolved. This CDR3 is 16 amino acids long. Germline lookup yields CDR1 SNHLY and CDR2 FYNNEI. Trimming left V 0 bases short and J 3 bases short, with 11 bases between. The CDR3: CASSEALPRYTGELFF. The CDR3 coding sequence is TGTGCCAGCAGTGAAGCGCTTCCAAGGTACACCGGGGAGCTGTTTTTT.

The rearrangement uses TRBV7-9 and TRBJ2-2; possible D gene TRBD2, 5 bases. The CDR3 runs 14 residues. CDR1 SEHNR and CDR2 FQNEAQ come from the germline V gene (reference sequence). V was pared by 5 bases and J by 8 bases, with 15 bases between. CDR3 region: CASSARGTQGELFF. The CDR3 DNA is TGTGCCAGCAGCGCCCGGGGTACCCAGGGGGAGCTGTTTTTT.

The chain combines TRBV12-5 with TRBJ2-2; TRBD1 might be the D (5 bases). The CDR3 totals 15 residues. Trimming took off 1 base at V and 2 bases at J, with 8 bases between the two ends. Per germline, CDR1 LGHNT and CDR2 FRNRAP. The CDR3 is CASGLGQTNTGELFF. Here the CDR3 DNA reads TGTGCTAGTGGTTTGGGACAGACAAACACCGGGGAGCTGTTTTTT.

With respect to this clone: At one end the junction does not follow the germline gene, possibly because of a read error. This rearrangement joins TRBV14 to TRBJ1-2; no reliable D call. This CDR3 spans 12 amino acids. Germline V gene data show CDR1 as SGHDN and CDR2 as FVKESK. The CDR3 loop reads CASSPPGRSSYF. The CDR3 DNA reads TGTGCCAGCAGCCCCCCAGGACGATCCTCTTACTTC. Combining the CDR3 with reference TRBV14 and TRBJ1-2 gives the whole variable domain EAGVTQFPSHSVIEKGQTVTLRCDPISGHDNLYWYRRVMGKEIKFLLHFVKESKQDESGMPNNRFLAERTGGTYSTLKVQPAELEDSGVYFCASSPPGRSSYFGSGTRLTVV.

Only a few counts were recorded for this clone. J is TRBJ1-1 and V is TRBV2, with a possible D match to TRBD1 (5 bases). The CDR3 sequence is 14 residues long. Trimming took off 7 bases at V and 1 base at J, with 13 bases between the two ends. The germline CDR1 and CDR2 sequences are SNHLY and FYNNEI. The CDR3 sequence: CASTGGNSNTEAFF. CDR3 bases: TGTGCCAGCACGGGGGGGAACTCGAACACTGAAGCTTTCTTT.

V usage is TRBV2 and J usage is TRBJ1-1; no definite D call. Germline V gene data show CDR1 as SNHLY and CDR2 as FYNNEI. This CDR3 region has 15 residues. V lost 8 bases and J 1 base, leaving 17 bases between the germline ends. In nucleotides, the CDR3 is TGTGCCAGCCAAGTTTCGGGGAGCAAGAACACTGAAGCTTTCTTT. Its translation is CASQVSGSKNTEAFF.

A single count supports this clone. J is TRBJ1-1 and V is TRBV18; a possible D gene is TRBD1 (5 bases). CDR3 length: 16 residues. With 6 bases removed from V and 0 bases from J, the gap between germline ends came to 17 bases. Looked up from germline, CDR1 is KGHSH and CDR2 is LQKENI. This chain's CDR3 is CASSQGTAPLNTEAFF. The CDR3 nucleotides read TGTGCCAGCTCGCAAGGGACTGCACCCTTGAACACTGAAGCTTTCTTT.

The chain has TRBV5-1 and TRBJ2-1; D is perhaps TRBD1 (6 bases). This CDR3 is built from 15 residues. Germline V gives CDR1 SGHRS, CDR2 YFSETQ. V lost 4 bases and J lost 2, with 13 bases in between. The CDR3 loop is CASSADQGTYNEQFF. CDR3 coding DNA: TGCGCCAGCAGCGCGGACCAGGGGACCTACAATGAGCAGTTCTTC. Variable domain in full (rest from reference TRBV5-1 and TRBJ2-1): KAGVTQTPRYLIKTRGQQVTLSCSPISGHRSVSWYQQTPGQGLQFLFEYFSETQRNKGNFPGRFSGRQFSNSRSEMNVSTLELGDSALYLCASSADQGTYNEQFFGPGTRLTVL.

J is TRBJ2-5 and V is TRBV27; the D is unclear. The CDR3 is 12 residues long. Germline V gene data show CDR1 as MNHEY and CDR2 as SMNVEV (reference sequence). Trimming stripped 6 bases from V and 5 bases from J, with 10 bases between. The CDR3 sequence is CASSHDRETQYF. The CDR3 nucleotides are TGTGCCAGCAGCCATGATAGGGAGACCCAGTACTTC.

The V gene is TRBV15, the J gene TRBJ1-5; D may be TRBD1 (6 bases). Germline V gives CDR1 LNHNV, CDR2 YYDKDF (reference sequence). The CDR3 extends over 14 amino acids. The V end was cut by 1 base, the J end by 7 bases, with 11 bases between. CDR3 coding DNA: TGTGCCACCAGCAGAGCAGCAGGGGTGCAGCCCCAGCATTTT. Translation gives CATSRAAGVQPQHF.

This clone was detected a few times. This chain links TRBV7-9 with TRBJ2-7, with TRBD1 matching 7 bases. J lost 4 bases, V lost 6 bases, and 9 bases had no gene match. Germline V CDR1 and CDR2: SEHNR, FQNEAQ (reference sequence). The CDR3 contains 14 residues. Here the CDR3 reads CASSLMTGSYEQYF. The DNA of the CDR3 is TGTGCCAGCAGTCTAATGACAGGGTCGTACGAGCAGTACTTC.

This chain links TRBV11-2 with TRBJ2-3; TRBD1 matches at 7 bases. The CDR3 is made up of 17 amino acids. Trimming at V came to 4 bases and at J to 1 base, leaving 11 bases not matched to a gene. Germline CDR1 reads SGHAT; CDR2 reads FQNNGV. The DNA of the CDR3 is TGTGCCAGCAGCTCGAGATTCTGGGGACAGCGCACAGATACGCAGTATTTT. It encodes CASSSRFWGQRTDTQYF.

The chain carries TRBV5-1 and TRBJ1-1, with unresolved D. CDR3 size: 14 residues. Trimming took 5 bases from V and 2 from J, leaving 13 bases between them. Germline CDR1 reads SGHRS; CDR2 reads YFSETQ. The CDR3 loop reads CASRYGFTNTEAFF. The DNA for the CDR3 is TGCGCCAGCAGATACGGATTTACAAACACTGAAGCTTTCTTT.

The gene calls are TRBV27 and TRBJ1-6; 8 bases line up with TRBD1. V was clipped by 10 bases and J by 3 bases; unmatched bases: 8. The CDR3 has 15 amino acids. Per the germline V gene, CDR1 is MNHEY and CDR2 is SMNVEV (reference sequence). CDR3 residues: CATRPGQVYNSPLHF. The CDR3 coding sequence is TGTGCCACCCGCCCGGGACAGGTCTATAATTCACCCCTCCACTTT.